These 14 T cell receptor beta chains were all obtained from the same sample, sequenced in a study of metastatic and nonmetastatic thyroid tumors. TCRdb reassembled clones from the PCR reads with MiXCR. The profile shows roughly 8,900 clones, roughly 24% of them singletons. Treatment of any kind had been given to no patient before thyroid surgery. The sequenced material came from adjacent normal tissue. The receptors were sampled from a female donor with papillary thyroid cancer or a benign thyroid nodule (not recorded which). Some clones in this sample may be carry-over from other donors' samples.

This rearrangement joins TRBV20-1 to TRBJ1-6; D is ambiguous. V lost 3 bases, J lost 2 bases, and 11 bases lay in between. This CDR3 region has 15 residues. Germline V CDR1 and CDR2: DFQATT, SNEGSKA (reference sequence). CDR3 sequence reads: CSARLILPYNSPLHF. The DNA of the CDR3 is TGCAGTGCTAGGCTTATACTCCCCTATAATTCACCCCTCCACTTT.

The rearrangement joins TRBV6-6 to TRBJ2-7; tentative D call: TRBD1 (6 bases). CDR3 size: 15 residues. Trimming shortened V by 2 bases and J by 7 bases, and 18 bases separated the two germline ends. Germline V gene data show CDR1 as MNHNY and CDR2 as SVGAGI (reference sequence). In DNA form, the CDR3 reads TGTGCCAGCAGTTACCAGGGGCCTATAATAGGTGAGCAGTACTTC. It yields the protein CASSYQGPIIGEQYF.

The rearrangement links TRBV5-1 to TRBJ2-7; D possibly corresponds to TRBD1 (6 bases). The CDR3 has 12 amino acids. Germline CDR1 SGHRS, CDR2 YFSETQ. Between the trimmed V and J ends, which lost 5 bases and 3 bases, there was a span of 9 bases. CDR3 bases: TGCGCCAGCAGTAGGGACAACTACGAGCAGTACTTC. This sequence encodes CASSRDNYEQYF.

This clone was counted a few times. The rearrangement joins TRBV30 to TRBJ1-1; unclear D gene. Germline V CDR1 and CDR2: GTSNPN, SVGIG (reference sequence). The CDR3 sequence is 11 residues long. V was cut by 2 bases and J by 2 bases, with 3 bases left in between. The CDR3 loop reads CAWSHNTEAFF. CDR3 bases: TGTGCCTGGAGTCATAACACTGAAGCTTTCTTT.

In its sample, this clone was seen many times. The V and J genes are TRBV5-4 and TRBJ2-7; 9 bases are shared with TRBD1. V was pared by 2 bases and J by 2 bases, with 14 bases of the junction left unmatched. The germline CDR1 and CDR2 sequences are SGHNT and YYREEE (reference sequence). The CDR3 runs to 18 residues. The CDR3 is CASSFTGTSGTGTYEQYF. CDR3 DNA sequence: TGTGCCAGCAGCTTTACCGGGACATCTGGGACAGGGACCTACGAGCAGTACTTC.

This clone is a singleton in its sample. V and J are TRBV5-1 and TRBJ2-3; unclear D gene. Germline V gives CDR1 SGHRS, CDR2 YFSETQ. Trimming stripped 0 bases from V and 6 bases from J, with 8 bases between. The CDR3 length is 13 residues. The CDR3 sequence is CASSLADRDTQYF. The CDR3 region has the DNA TGCGCCAGCAGCTTGGCCGACCGGGATACGCAGTATTTT. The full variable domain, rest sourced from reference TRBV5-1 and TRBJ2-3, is KAGVTQTPRYLIKTRGQQVTLSCSPISGHRSVSWYQQTPGQGLQFLFEYFSETQRNKGNFPGRFSGRQFSNSRSEMNVSTLELGDSALYLCASSLADRDTQYFGPGTRLTVL.

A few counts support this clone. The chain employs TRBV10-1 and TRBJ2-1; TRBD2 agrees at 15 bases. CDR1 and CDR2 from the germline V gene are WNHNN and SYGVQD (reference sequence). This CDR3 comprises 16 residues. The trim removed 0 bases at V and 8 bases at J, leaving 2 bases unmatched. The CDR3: CASSESGLAGGYEQFF. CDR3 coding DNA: TGCGCCAGCAGTGAGTCGGGACTAGCGGGAGGTTATGAGCAGTTCTTC.

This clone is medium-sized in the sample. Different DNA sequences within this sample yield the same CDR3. The CDR3 sequence: CASGQRNTEAFF. CDR3 DNA: TGTGCCAGCGGCCAAAGGAACACTGAAGCTTTCTTT. The chain has TRBV7-9 and TRBJ1-1; D gene unclear. With 8 bases removed from V and 1 base from J, the gap between germline ends came to 8 bases. The length of the CDR3 is 12 residues. Per the germline V gene, CDR1 is SEHNR and CDR2 is FQNEAQ (reference sequence).

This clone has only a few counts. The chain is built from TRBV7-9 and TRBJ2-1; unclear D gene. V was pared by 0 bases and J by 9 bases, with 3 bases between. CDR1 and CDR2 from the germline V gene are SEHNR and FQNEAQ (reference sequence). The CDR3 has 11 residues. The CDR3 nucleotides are TGTGCCAGCAGCTTAGCTACTGAGCAGTTCTTC. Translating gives CASSLATEQFF.

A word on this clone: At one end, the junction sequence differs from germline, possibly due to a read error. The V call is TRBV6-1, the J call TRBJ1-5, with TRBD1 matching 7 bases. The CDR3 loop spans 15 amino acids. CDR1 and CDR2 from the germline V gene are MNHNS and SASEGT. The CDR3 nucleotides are TGTGCCAGTAGTGAGGGGACAGTTAGCAATCAGCCCCAGCATTTT. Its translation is CASSEGTVSNQPQHF.

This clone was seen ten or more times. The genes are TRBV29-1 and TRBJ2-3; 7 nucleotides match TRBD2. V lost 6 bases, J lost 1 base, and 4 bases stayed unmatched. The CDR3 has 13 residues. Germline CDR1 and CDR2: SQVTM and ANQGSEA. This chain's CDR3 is CSVAGLRTDTQYF. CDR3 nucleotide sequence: TGCAGCGTGGCGGGACTACGCACAGATACGCAGTATTTT.

The CDR3 reads CASSPGLRGAQYF. The CDR3 coding sequence is TGTGCCAGCAGCCCGGGACTCAGAGGGGCCCAGTACTTC. The chain combines TRBV7-3 with TRBJ2-5; a weak D match, TRBD2 (6 bases). Germline CDR1 reads SGHTA; CDR2 reads FQGTGA. The CDR3 runs 13 residues. V shed 5 bases and J shed 9 bases, with 16 bases lying between them. The variable domain in full, completed from reference TRBV7-3 and TRBJ2-5, reads GAGVSQTPSNKVTEKGKYVELRCDPISGHTALYWYRQSLGQGPEFLIYFQGTGAADDSGLPNDRFFAVRPEGSVSTLKIQRTERGDSAVYLCASSPGLRGAQYFGPGTRLLVL.

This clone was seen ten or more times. The CDR3 DNA sequence: TGTGCCAGCTCACCAATTCAGGGGATCAATTCACCCCTCCACTTT. Protein: CASSPIQGINSPLHF. The gene calls are TRBV18 and TRBJ1-6, with a possible D match to TRBD1 (6 bases). This CDR3 has 15 residues. Trimming took off 2 bases at V and 7 bases at J, with 12 bases between the two ends. CDR1 and CDR2 (germline): KGHSH, LQKENI.

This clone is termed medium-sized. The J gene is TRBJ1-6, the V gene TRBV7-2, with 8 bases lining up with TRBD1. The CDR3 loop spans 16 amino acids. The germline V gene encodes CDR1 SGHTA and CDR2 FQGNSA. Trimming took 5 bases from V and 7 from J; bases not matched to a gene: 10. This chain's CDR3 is CASSPSHRTGNSPLHF. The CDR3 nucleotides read TGTGCCAGCAGCCCATCGCACAGGACAGGGAATTCACCCCTCCACTTT.